The 9 T cell receptor beta chains presented below share a single source sample, sequenced in a study of blood T cell repertoires in COVID-19 (TCRdb year 2020). To prepare the library, the immunoSEQ multiplex PCR assay was applied. TCRdb carries this immuneACCESS record with in-frame sequences only. Its versions omit some clonotypes, under half of them owing to an unresolved V gene in the studies checked, with the rest unexplained. Here the sample has approximately 52,000 clones; less than 95% occur a single time. 2.5% to 3.5% of the sample comes from the top ten. Sequencing used peripheral blood. These receptors were obtained from a man aged 45-65 years with acute or convalescent COVID-19.

This chain joins TRBV7-9 and TRBJ2-5; D remains ambiguous. V shed 6 bases and J shed 0 bases, with 11 bases lying between them. CDR1 is SEHNR and CDR2 is FQNEAQ in the germline V gene (reference sequence). The CDR3 extends over 14 amino acids. CDR3 bases: TGTGCCAGCAGTATGCATCAGTACCAAGAGACCCAGTACTTC. Its translation: CASSMHQYQETQYF.

The chain combines TRBV7-2 with TRBJ2-7; TRBD2 matches at 7 bases. The CDR3 totals 14 residues. Unmatched junction bases numbered 3, after V lost 4 bases and J lost 0 bases. Germline V gene lookup returns CDR1 SGHTA and CDR2 FQGNSA. The CDR3 DNA follows: TGTGCCAGCAGCTCGAGCGGGGCCTCCTACGAGCAGTACTTC. This encodes CASSSSGASYEQYF.

The CDR3 is CASSQGEVGYTF. The CDR3 DNA follows: TGTGCCAGCAGCCAAGGGGAGGTTGGCTACACCTTC. V usage is TRBV3-1 (or the pseudogene TRBV3-2) and J usage is TRBJ1-2; D not resolved. CDR1 is LGHDT and CDR2 is YNNKEL in the germline V gene (reference sequence). This CDR3 region has 12 residues. Trimming left V 1 base short and J 7 bases short, with 7 bases between.

This chain uses TRBV5-4 with TRBJ2-3, with 13 bases that match TRBD2. Trimming at V came to 4 bases and at J to 6 bases, leaving 5 bases not matched to a gene. The CDR3 runs 15 residues. From germline, CDR1 is SGHNT and CDR2 YYREEE (reference sequence). The CDR3 loop reads CASSKGTSGVDTQYF. The CDR3 DNA sequence: TGTGCCAGCAGCAAGGGGACTAGCGGGGTGGATACGCAGTATTTT.

This clone appeared a single time. The J gene is TRBJ2-7, the V gene TRBV2; 12 bases map to TRBD1. This CDR3 is 14 amino acids long. Unmatched junction bases numbered 5, after V lost 4 bases and J lost 7 bases. Germline V gene data show CDR1 as SNHLY and CDR2 as FYNNEI. CDR3 region: CASSGDRGLREQYF. The CDR3 DNA is TGTGCCAGCAGTGGGGACAGGGGGCTGCGGGAGCAGTACTTC. Full variable domain (rest looked up from reference TRBV2 and TRBJ2-7): EPEVTQTPSHQVTQMGQEVILRCVPISNHLYFYWYRQILGQKVEFLVSFYNNEISEKSEIFDDQFSVERPDGSNFTLKIRSTKLEDSAMYFCASSGDRGLREQYFGPGTRLTVT.

The V gene is TRBV15, the J gene TRBJ2-7; weak D call: TRBD1 (6 bases). Germline V gene lookup returns CDR1 LNHNV and CDR2 YYDKDF (reference sequence). CDR3 length: 13 amino acids. The V end was cut by 8 bases, the J end by 0 bases, with 11 bases between. The CDR3 loop is CATRTGSSYEQYF. The DNA for the CDR3 is TGTGCCACCCGAACAGGGAGCTCCTACGAGCAGTACTTC.

The chain is built from TRBV10-3 and TRBJ1-2, with D perhaps matching TRBD1 (6 bases). Germline values: CDR1 ENHRY, CDR2 SYGVKD. CDR3 length equals 13 residues. V lost 5 bases and J 6 bases, leaving 13 bases between the germline ends. The CDR3 region has the DNA TGTGCCATCAGTCCAGGGGAAATAGATGGCTACACCTTC. It codes for CAISPGEIDGYTF.

The gene calls are TRBV7-4 and TRBJ2-5; a possible D gene is TRBD2 (6 bases). CDR3 length: 16 amino acids. V lost 5 bases and J 5 bases, leaving 21 bases between the germline ends. CDR1 and CDR2 (germline): SGHVT, SQSDAQ. The CDR3 protein is CASSARATGVRETQYF. DNA for the CDR3: TGTGCCAGCAGCGCCCGGGCGACGGGGGTTCGGGAGACCCAGTACTTC.

This clone was counted a single time. CDR3: CASSPDRRSQYF. CDR3 nucleotide sequence: TGTGCCAGCAGCCCGGACAGGCGGTCCCAGTACTTC. This rearrangement joins TRBV11-2 to TRBJ2-5, with 7 bases that match TRBD1. Looked up from germline, CDR1 is SGHAT and CDR2 is FQNNGV. The CDR3 has 12 residues. J was trimmed by 9 bases and V by 5 bases; bases with no gene match: 6.